The source of this T cell receptor (beta chain) is a study of cytomegalovirus exposure and HLA in healthy donors. Germline CDR1 and CDR2: KGHSH and LQKENI. This CDR3 is 20 amino acids long. J lost 0 bases, V lost 2 bases, and 13 bases had no gene match. Primers included in the PCR were 60 Vbeta and 13 Jbeta primers. As handled by the study authors: Later reanalysis found around 80 million unique TCR beta chains, 10 million to 14 million of them shared. This table comes from immunoSEQ multiplex PCR, and its TCRdb copy is limited to in-frame clones, with some not included. The V and J calls and the clone size are those of that table, but D and trimming were determined from the DNA. The sample comprises about 130,000 clones, roughly 82% of which are singletons, and 10% to 12% rests with the top ten.

The sample comprised PBMCs. The source is a male donor in good health and CMV-seropositive. The chain has TRBV18 and TRBJ2-6; 7 nucleotides match TRBD2. The CDR3: CASSPSTSASGISGANVLTF. DNA for the CDR3: TGTGCCAGCTCACCAAGTACGTCGGCTAGCGGTATCTCTGGGGCCAACGTCCTGACTTTC.